This paragraph reports one T cell receptor (beta chain). Its binding antigen is unknown. Base qualities are not at hand, and no much larger clone is one base apart. The CDR3 regions of human TCRbeta chains were analyzed by immunosequencing. On the study's bioinformatics: TCRs in the repertoires were compared against a reference library of SARS-CoV-2-specific TCRs that had been generated with the MIRA antigen-specificity platform. Breadth was defined as the fraction of unique TCRs that were SARS-CoV-2-associated. Depth was defined as the fraction of total T cells that were SARS-CoV-2-associated. Using the MIRA data, each spike-specific TCR was assigned both to the spike region to which the TCR was reactive and to a CD4 or CD8 class. Log10-transformed breadth and depth values were compared by one-way ANOVA with Sidak's multiple comparisons tests. TCRdb took this table from immuneACCESS and kept in-frame rearrangements with V and J called. Such tables lack part of the clones; where checked against another copy, unresolved V genes explain under half of the gap, and the rest is unexplained. Clone size and the V and J calls come from that table; the DNA yielded D and trimming. This sample gives 140,000 to 150,000 clones in total; approximately 90% of them show up just once. Less than 3.5% of the sample goes to the ten largest clones.

The data were obtained in a study of T cell responses to AZD1222 COVID-19 vaccine (dated by TCRdb to the early 2020s). In terms of the full investigation: A total of approximately 240 trial participants underwent TCR sequencing, of whom 207 had received two doses of AZD1222 and around 26 had received two doses of the MenACWY control vaccine. Trial participants were enrolled by age into subgroups of 18-55, 56-69 and 70-plus years, and 148, 28 and 57 TCR-sequenced participants, respectively, were included in these subgroups.

The sample's time point label, in plain terms: about 28 days (+/-7) after the second vaccine dose. AZD1222 recipients given second doses at about 4 weeks or at about 12 weeks were pooled, since spike-specific TCR depth and breadth were not found to differ between the two schedules. The vaccinee samples were drawn from two UK trials, COV001 and COV002, one of which was a single-blind randomized controlled phase 2/3 trial testing AZD1222 (ChAdOx1 nCoV-19) in healthy adults. Trial participant PBMC samples were collected at day 0 and day 28 after the second dose for TCRbeta chain sequencing. The CDR3 sequence holds 19 residues, the cysteine and phenylalanine included. The sequence is cut down to CDR3 DNA, 57 bases in frame from base 1. The full study reports these points: Conclusions about previously exposed vaccinees are limited, since just a handful of AZD1222 recipients were seropositive for SARS-CoV-2 at baseline. Because no day 14 peak-response samples were available, the repertoires could be characterized only after the peak T cell response. Participants were mostly white British, with more females than males. The authors suggested clonal diversity may have been underestimated. Nearly half of unique spike-specific TCRs reportedly recognized epitopes outside regions mutated in the B.1.351 and B.1.1.7 variants. In the small 56-69-year group, the increase in depth fell short of significance, most likely because of low power. The whole spike protein was spanned by vaccine-associated CD4 TCRs, and dominant responses were seen in regions 160-218 and 743-854. A significant rise in spike-specific TCR breadth and depth was observed after two AZD1222 doses relative to day 0 and relative to MenACWY recipients.

Source: peripheral blood, taken 28 days after the second AZD1222 dose. The chain uses TRBV21-1 and TRBJ2-6; the table's D call TRBD1 went unverified against the DNA. TRBV21-1 corresponds to a pseudogene. This clonotype was obtained from an adult who received the AZD1222 COVID-19 vaccine. The nucleotide sequence reads TGTGCCAGCAGCAATAAGGGACAACTAGAACGTACCGGGGCCAACGTCCTGACTTTC. Its translation is CASSNKGQLERTGANVLTF.